A single sample is the source of the 30 T cell receptor beta chains below, sequenced in a study of low-dose radiotherapy and immunotherapy resistance in tumors. TRAV- and TRBV-specific primers, spanning alpha and beta chains, primed first-strand cDNA. Amplification, which lasted around 22 PCR cycles, used a constant-region primer and V-primer adapter to amplify TCRs. MiXCR, run by TCRdb on the reads, gives a single entry per CDR3 protein. The sample holds 9,700 or so distinct CDR3 sequences; about 75% are singletons and the top ten take roughly 1.5%. These receptor sequences come from a human donor with advanced metastatic prostate, ovarian, gallbladder or colorectal cancer (not recorded which). This table probably holds off-target reads from a library built for another chain.

The chain links TRBV2 to TRBJ2-3; maybe TRBD1 (6 bases). The CDR3 has 15 residues. Trimming took off 7 bases at V and 6 bases at J, with 20 bases between the two ends. The germline CDR1 and CDR2 sequences are SNHLY and FYNNEI. This chain's CDR3 is CASNVFGTIGDTQYF. The CDR3 region has the DNA TGTGCCAGCAATGTTTTCGGGACAATAGGCGATACGCAGTATTTT.

V is TRBV29-1 and J is TRBJ1-4; D remains ambiguous. Trimming pared 4 bases from V and 6 bases from J, leaving 6 bases between. The V gene's germline CDR1 is SQVTM and CDR2 ANQGSEA. CDR3 length equals 11 residues. Here the CDR3 DNA reads TGCAGCGTTGGATGGGATGAAAAACTGTTTTTT. This codes for CSVGWDEKLFF.

The V and J genes are TRBV20-1 and TRBJ1-2, with TRBD1 identical over 8 bases. Trimming removed 2 bases from V and 3 bases from J; junction bases left unmatched: 2. Per the germline V gene, CDR1 is DFQATT and CDR2 is SNEGSKA (reference sequence). The CDR3 spans 13 residues. The CDR3 nucleotides read TGCAGTGCTAGATCACAGGGGGACTATGGCTACACCTTC. It codes for CSARSQGDYGYTF.

The count of this clonotype is one. This chain links TRBV19 with TRBJ2-3; 7 bases fit TRBD2. The V and J ends lost 5 bases and 4 bases, in that order; junction bases with no gene match: 6. From germline, CDR1 is LNHDA and CDR2 SQIVND (reference sequence). The CDR3 consists of 14 residues. CDR3: CASSLSGTSDTQYF. The CDR3 coding sequence is TGTGCCAGTAGTTTGAGCGGGACGTCAGATACGCAGTATTTT.

The chain couples TRBV29-1 to TRBJ2-1, with 8 bases identical to TRBD2. V was clipped by 8 bases and J by 5 bases; unmatched bases: 2. Germline V gene lookup returns CDR1 SQVTM and CDR2 ANQGSEA. This CDR3 spans 11 amino acids. The CDR3 loop reads CSKLADNEQFF. DNA for the CDR3: TGCAGCAAACTAGCGGACAATGAGCAGTTCTTC.

This chain joins TRBV6-1 and TRBJ2-7; the D is unclear. The CDR3 sequence is 12 residues long. Germline loops: CDR1 MNHNS, CDR2 SASEGT. V was clipped by 6 bases and J by 3 bases, with 9 bases between them. The CDR3 spells CASSFGVYEQYF. CDR3 coding DNA: TGTGCCAGCAGCTTCGGAGTCTACGAGCAGTACTTC.

The gene calls are TRBV5-6 and TRBJ2-7; possibly TRBD2 for D (6 bases). The CDR3 runs to 15 residues. V lost 3 bases, J lost 4 bases, and 17 bases lay in between. The germline V gene encodes CDR1 SGHDT and CDR2 YYEEEE. The DNA of the CDR3 is TGTGCCAGCAGCTCGGGCCTTGCGGGATGGTACGAGCAGTACTTC. It is translated as CASSSGLAGWYEQYF. Supplemented by reference TRBV5-6 and TRBJ2-7, the full variable domain reads DAGVTQSPTHLIKTRGQQVTLRCSPKSGHDTVSWYQQALGQGPQFIFQYYEEEERQRGNFPDRFSGHQFPNYSSELNVNALLLGDSALYLCASSSGLAGWYEQYFGPGTRLTVT.

This rearrangement joins TRBV3-1 to TRBJ1-5; no firm D call. There are 12 residues in the CDR3. V lost 4 bases to trimming and J lost 5 bases, with 6 bases between them. Germline V CDR1 and CDR2: LGHDT, YNNKEL (reference sequence). CDR3 amino acids: CASSLPDQPQHF. In DNA, the CDR3 is TGTGCCAGCAGCCTCCCAGATCAGCCCCAGCATTTT.

V and J are TRBV28 and TRBJ1-5; D is unresolved. The CDR3 has 14 residues. V was shortened by 7 bases and J by 5 bases, with 15 bases between the two germline ends. Germline V CDR1 and CDR2: MDHEN, SYDVKM. CDR3 sequence reads: CASTGLRTDQPQHF. The CDR3 DNA follows: TGTGCCAGCACCGGTCTTAGAACAGATCAGCCCCAGCATTTT.

This clonotype was detected once. The limits of the CDR3 on the DNA are not certain, so only TCRdb's listed CDR3 is given. The rearrangement joins TRBV29-1 to TRBJ1-4; the table's TRBD1 call for D was not verified on the DNA. The CDR3 is made up of 13 amino acids, end residues included. Germline CDR1 is SQVTM and CDR2 is ANQGSEA. The CDR3 here is CSVFWQGNEKLFF.

The genes are TRBV5-6 and TRBJ2-1; D not certain. V was cut by 1 base and J by 0 bases, with 8 bases left in between. The CDR3 is made up of 15 amino acids. Germline CDR1 and CDR2: SGHDT and YYEEEE. DNA of the CDR3: TGTGCCAGCAGCTTGATCCAGAACTCCTACAATGAGCAGTTCTTC. It encodes CASSLIQNSYNEQFF.

The chain joins TRBV9 to TRBJ2-1, with D possibly being TRBD2 (6 bases). Trimming cost V 2 bases and J 10 bases, with 13 bases left between them. The V gene's germline CDR1 is SGDLS and CDR2 YYNGEE. The CDR3 totals 13 residues. Here the CDR3 reads CASSVRDSDEQFF. The CDR3 DNA follows: TGTGCCAGCAGCGTCCGGGACTCGGACGAGCAGTTCTTC.

V gene TRBV28 combines with J gene TRBJ2-1; TRBD2 aligns across 7 bases. Per the germline V gene, CDR1 is MDHEN and CDR2 is SYDVKM. CDR3 length: 14 amino acids. V lost 8 bases and J lost 4; bases outside the gene matches: 8. CDR3: CASSRGSRYNEQFF. The CDR3 DNA sequence: TGTGCCAGCTCTCGCGGGAGTAGGTACAATGAGCAGTTCTTC. Full variable domain (rest looked up from reference TRBV28 and TRBJ2-1): DVKVTQSSRYLVKRTGEKVFLECVQDMDHENMFWYRQDPGLGLRLIYFSYDVKMKEKGDIPEGYSVSREKKERFSLILESASTNQTSMYLCASSRGSRYNEQFFGPGTRLTVL.

The gene calls are TRBV13 and TRBJ1-1; unclear D gene. V dropped 4 bases and J dropped 8 bases, with 14 bases sitting between them. This CDR3 spans 13 amino acids. The germline V gene encodes CDR1 PRHDT and CDR2 FYEKMQ (reference sequence). The CDR3 DNA is TGTGCCAGCAGCTACGGGGATAACAAAGAAGCTTTCTTT. Protein product: CASSYGDNKEAFF. The full variable domain, completed using reference TRBV13 and TRBJ1-1, is AAGVIQSPRHLIKEKRETATLKCYPIPRHDTVYWYQQGPGQDPQFLISFYEKMQSDKGSIPDRFSAQQFSDYHSELNMSSLELGDSALYFCASSYGDNKEAFFGQGTRLTVV.

V usage is TRBV29-1 and J usage is TRBJ2-1; 9 nucleotides agree with TRBD1. CDR3 length equals 15 residues. Germline V gene sequence: CDR1 SQVTM, CDR2 ANQGSEA. J was trimmed by 4 bases and V by 6 bases; bases with no gene match: 10. The CDR3 here is CSVGKDRGFYNEQFF. The CDR3 DNA sequence: TGCAGCGTAGGAAAGGACAGGGGATTTTACAATGAGCAGTTCTTC.

This clonotype has a single count. V and J are TRBV4-2 and TRBJ2-1; D not certain. This CDR3 contains 18 residues. V lost 0 bases to trimming and J lost 8 bases, with 23 bases between them. CDR1 is LGHNA, CDR2 YNFKEQ, per germline. The DNA for the CDR3 is TGTGCCAGCAGCCAAGAACGGGCCAGTTTTACTACAATGGATGAGCAGTTCTTC. It is translated as CASSQERASFTTMDEQFF.

The V call is TRBV19, the J call TRBJ1-2; D is unresolved. Germline V CDR1 and CDR2: LNHDA, SQIVND (reference sequence). The V end lost 5 bases, the J end lost 4 bases, and 11 bases lay between the germline ends. This CDR3 comprises 13 residues. Here the CDR3 reads CASSGPSAYGYTF. The CDR3 DNA sequence: TGTGCCAGTAGTGGACCTTCGGCCTATGGCTACACCTTC.

This clonotype came up once. The chain links TRBV3-1 to TRBJ1-3; 7 bases map to TRBD1. V shed 4 bases, J shed 3 bases, and the junction held 6 bases outside the gene matches. The CDR3 contains 15 residues. Germline assignment: CDR1 LGHDT and CDR2 YNNKEL (reference sequence). The CDR3 nucleotides read TGTGCCAGCAGCCGATCGACAGGGATTGGAAACACCATATATTTT. This codes for CASSRSTGIGNTIYF.

This sequence joins TRBV27 and TRBJ2-3, with 9 bases matching TRBD2. Looked up from germline, CDR1 is MNHEY and CDR2 is SMNVEV (reference sequence). CDR3 length: 16 amino acids. Trimming at V came to 6 bases and at J to 7 bases, leaving 14 bases not matched to a gene. In nucleotides, the CDR3 is TGTGCCAGCAGCACCCCATACGAGACTAGCGGTAATACGCAGTATTTT. Translated, it gives CASSTPYETSGNTQYF.

The CDR3 reads CSAIRQGASKGNEQFF. As DNA, the CDR3 is TGCAGTGCTATAAGACAGGGGGCCTCCAAGGGGAATGAGCAGTTCTTC. The chain combines TRBV20-1 with TRBJ2-1; TRBD1 matches 10 bases. V was clipped by 4 bases and J by 7 bases; unmatched bases: 13. The length of the CDR3 is 16 residues. Per germline, CDR1 DFQATT and CDR2 SNEGSKA (reference sequence).

This chain uses TRBV2 with TRBJ2-1, with D hard to call. Germline V CDR1 and CDR2: SNHLY, FYNNEI. The CDR3 spans 11 residues. V was pared by 10 bases and J by 9 bases, with 13 bases between. CDR3 DNA sequence: TGTGCCACACAGAGTAGTACTGAGCAGTTCTTC. Its protein is CATQSSTEQFF. Full variable domain (remainder filled in from reference TRBV2 and TRBJ2-1): EPEVTQTPSHQVTQMGQEVILRCVPISNHLYFYWYRQILGQKVEFLVSFYNNEISEKSEIFDDQFSVERPDGSNFTLKIRSTKLEDSAMYFCATQSSTEQFFGPGTRLTVL.

The chain links TRBV3-1 to TRBJ1-1; D is unclear. Trimming pared 1 base from V and 7 bases from J, leaving 16 bases between. The germline CDR1 and CDR2 sequences are LGHDT and YNNKEL (reference sequence). This CDR3 is 15 amino acids long. The CDR3 spells CASSQALHSGSEAFF. The CDR3 region has the DNA TGTGCCAGCAGCCAAGCTCTTCATTCGGGGAGTGAAGCTTTCTTT.

The gene calls are TRBV5-4 and TRBJ1-1; D remains unclear. The CDR3 covers 15 residues. Germline CDR1 reads SGHNT; CDR2 reads YYREEE (reference sequence). The germline V and J ends were trimmed by 9 bases and 5 bases, with 23 bases remaining between them. This CDR3 reads CATTPARGIGTEAFF. The CDR3 DNA follows: TGTGCCACTACACCCGCCCGGGGTATAGGAACTGAAGCTTTCTTT. Full variable domain (rest looked up from reference TRBV5-4 and TRBJ1-1): ETGVTQSPTHLIKTRGQQVTLRCSSQSGHNTVSWYQQALGQGPQFIFQYYREEENGRGNFPPRFSGLQFPNYSSELNVNALELDDSALYLCATTPARGIGTEAFFGQGTRLTVV.

The CDR3 nucleotides read TGCAGCGTCAGGACATCAGATACGCAGTATTTT. It specifies CSVRTSDTQYF. This chain links TRBV29-1 with TRBJ2-3; perhaps TRBD1 as D (5 bases). CDR3 size: 11 residues. Germline loops: CDR1 SQVTM, CDR2 ANQGSEA. Trimming stripped 6 bases from V and 4 bases from J, with 8 bases between.

V is TRBV5-3 and J is TRBJ2-7; 12 nucleotides match TRBD2. TRBV5-3 is an open reading frame whose function is uncertain. V was pared by 8 bases and J by 5 bases, with 11 bases of the junction left unmatched. This CDR3 comprises 15 residues. Written as DNA, the CDR3 is TGTGCCAGCAGTCTACTAGCGGGAGGTTTCCACGAGCAGTACTTC. Encoded protein: CASSLLAGGFHEQYF.

This rearrangement joins TRBV10-3 to TRBJ1-2; D possibly corresponds to TRBD1 (5 bases). This CDR3 spans 15 amino acids. Deletions cut 6 bases from V and 4 bases from J, with 18 bases between. Germline loops: CDR1 ENHRY, CDR2 SYGVKD. The CDR3 coding sequence is TGTGCCATCAGCTCCCCGGGACGGGGTGGCTATGGCTACACCTTC. Its protein product is CAISSPGRGGYGYTF.

This rearrangement joins TRBV4-1 to TRBJ2-1; no definite D call. Trimming stripped 0 bases from V and 12 bases from J, with 12 bases between. This CDR3 region has 13 residues. From germline, CDR1 is MGHRA and CDR2 YSYEKL. The CDR3 loop is CASSQDPGLGQFF. As DNA, the CDR3 is TGCGCCAGCAGCCAAGATCCCGGGCTAGGGCAGTTCTTC.

This chain connects TRBV5-1 to TRBJ1-1; D ambiguous. Germline assignment: CDR1 SGHRS and CDR2 YFSETQ. The CDR3 has 15 residues. Trimming took 0 bases from V and 0 from J, leaving 9 bases between them. The DNA for the CDR3 is TGCGCCAGCAGCTTGGATCCAGTAATGAACACTGAAGCTTTCTTT. Its translation is CASSLDPVMNTEAFF.

The chain employs TRBV4-2 and TRBJ2-2, with 12 bases matching TRBD1. Germline values: CDR1 LGHNA, CDR2 YNFKEQ. The CDR3 length is 16 residues. With V trimmed by 5 bases and J by 5 bases, 6 bases remained unmatched. The CDR3 loop reads CASSKPGQGATGELFF. CDR3 sequence (DNA): TGTGCCAGCAGCAAACCGGGACAGGGGGCAACCGGGGAGCTGTTTTTT.

V is TRBV20-1 and J is TRBJ1-5; 8 bases fit TRBD1. The V gene end was trimmed by 7 bases and the J gene end by 4 bases; junction bases not matched to a gene: 3. Germline assignment: CDR1 DFQATT and CDR2 SNEGSKA (reference sequence). This CDR3 is built from 12 residues. For the CDR3, the DNA is TGCAGTGGACAGGGGTCTAATCAGCCCCAGCATTTT. It codes for CSGQGSNQPQHF.